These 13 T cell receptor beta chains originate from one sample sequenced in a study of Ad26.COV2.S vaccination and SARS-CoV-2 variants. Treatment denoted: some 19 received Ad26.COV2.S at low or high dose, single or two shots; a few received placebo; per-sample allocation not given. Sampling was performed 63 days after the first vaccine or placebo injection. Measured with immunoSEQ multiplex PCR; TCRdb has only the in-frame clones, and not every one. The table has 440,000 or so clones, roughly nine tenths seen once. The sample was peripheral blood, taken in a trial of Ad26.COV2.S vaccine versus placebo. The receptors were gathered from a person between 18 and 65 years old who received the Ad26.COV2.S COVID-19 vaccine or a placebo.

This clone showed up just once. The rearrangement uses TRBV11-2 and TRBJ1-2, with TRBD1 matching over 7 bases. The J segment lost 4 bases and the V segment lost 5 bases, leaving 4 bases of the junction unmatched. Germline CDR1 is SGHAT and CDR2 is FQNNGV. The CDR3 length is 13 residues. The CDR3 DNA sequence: TGTGCCAGCAGCACGACAGGGTTCTATGGCTACACCTTC. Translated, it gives CASSTTGFYGYTF.

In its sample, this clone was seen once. The CDR3 reads CASSVWSVDNEQFF. The CDR3 nucleotides are TGTGCCAGCAGCGTTTGGTCAGTAGACAATGAGCAGTTCTTC. This chain uses TRBV9 with TRBJ2-1, with no clear D. Germline V gene sequence: CDR1 SGDLS, CDR2 YYNGEE. The CDR3 contains 14 residues. Trimming stripped 2 bases from V and 5 bases from J, with 11 bases between.

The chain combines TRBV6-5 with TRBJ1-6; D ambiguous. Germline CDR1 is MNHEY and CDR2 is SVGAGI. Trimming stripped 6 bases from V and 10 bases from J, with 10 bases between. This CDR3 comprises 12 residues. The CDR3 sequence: CASRQLGSPLHF. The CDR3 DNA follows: TGTGCCAGCAGGCAGTTGGGATCACCCCTCCACTTT.

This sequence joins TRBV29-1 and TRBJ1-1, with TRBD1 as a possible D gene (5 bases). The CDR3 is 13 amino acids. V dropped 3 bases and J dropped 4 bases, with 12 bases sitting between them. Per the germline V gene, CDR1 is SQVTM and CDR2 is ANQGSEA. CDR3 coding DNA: TGCAGCGTTGAGACGACTGGGGGCACTGAAGCTTTCTTT. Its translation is CSVETTGGTEAFF. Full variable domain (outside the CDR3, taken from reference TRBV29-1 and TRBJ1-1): SAVISQKPSRDICQRGTSLTIQCQVDSQVTMMFWYRQQPGQSLTLIATANQGSEATYESGFVIDKFPISRPNLTFSTLTVSNMSPEDSSIYLCSVETTGGTEAFFGQGTRLTVV.

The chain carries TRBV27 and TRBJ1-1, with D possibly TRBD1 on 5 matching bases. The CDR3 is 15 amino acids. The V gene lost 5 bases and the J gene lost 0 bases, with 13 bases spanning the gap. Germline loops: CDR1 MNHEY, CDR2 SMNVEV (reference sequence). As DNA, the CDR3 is TGTGCCAGCAGTCGCCGGGACTGGATGAACACTGAAGCTTTCTTT. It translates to CASSRRDWMNTEAFF.

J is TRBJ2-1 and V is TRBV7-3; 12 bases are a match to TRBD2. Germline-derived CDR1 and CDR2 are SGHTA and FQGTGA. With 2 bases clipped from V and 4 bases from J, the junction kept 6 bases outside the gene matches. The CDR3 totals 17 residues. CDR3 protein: CASSLYPTSGGYNEQFF. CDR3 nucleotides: TGTGCCAGCAGCTTATACCCCACTAGCGGGGGGTACAATGAGCAGTTCTTC.

CDR3 loop: CASSPDRPQPQHF. Written as DNA, the CDR3 is TGTGCCAGCAGCCCCGACAGACCTCAGCCCCAGCATTTT. This chain uses TRBV12-3 or TRBV12-4 with TRBJ1-5; tentative D call: TRBD1 (5 bases). V shed 6 bases and J shed 6 bases, with 12 bases lying between them. CDR3 length equals 13 residues.

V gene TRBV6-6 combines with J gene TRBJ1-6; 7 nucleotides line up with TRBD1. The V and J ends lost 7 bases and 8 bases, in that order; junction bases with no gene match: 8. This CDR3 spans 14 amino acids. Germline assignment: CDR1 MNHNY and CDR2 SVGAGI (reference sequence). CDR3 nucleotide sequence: TGTGCCAGCATCCTACAGGGGAGGGATTCACCCCTCCACTTT. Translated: CASILQGRDSPLHF.

CDR3 amino acids: CASRTGTGNTGELFF. The CDR3 nucleotides are TGTGCCAGCAGAACCGGGACAGGGAACACCGGGGAGCTGTTTTTT. The chain couples TRBV6-6 to TRBJ2-2; TRBD1 matches at 8 bases. Germline V lookup: CDR1 MNHNY, CDR2 SVGAGI (reference sequence). Germline trimming cut 6 bases from V and 1 base from J; bases unmatched to any gene: 4. CDR3 length: 15 amino acids.

For the CDR3, the DNA is TGTGCCAGCAGTTTTCTTAACTATGGCTACACCTTC. It yields the protein CASSFLNYGYTF. The rearrangement links TRBV12-3 or TRBV12-4 to TRBJ1-2; D gene uncertain. Trimming took 3 bases from V and 1 from J, leaving 3 bases between them. The CDR3 length is 12 residues.

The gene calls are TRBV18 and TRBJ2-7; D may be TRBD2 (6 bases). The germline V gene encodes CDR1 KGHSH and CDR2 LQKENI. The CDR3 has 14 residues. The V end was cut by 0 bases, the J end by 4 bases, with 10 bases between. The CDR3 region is CASSPPGGPYEQYF. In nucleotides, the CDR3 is TGTGCCAGCTCACCACCGGGGGGACCGTACGAGCAGTACTTC.

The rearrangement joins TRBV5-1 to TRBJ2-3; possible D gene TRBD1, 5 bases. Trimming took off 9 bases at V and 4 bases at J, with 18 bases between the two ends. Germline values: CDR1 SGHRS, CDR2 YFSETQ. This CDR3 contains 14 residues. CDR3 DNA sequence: TGCGCCACCAACCAGGGTGGGATCTCAGATACGCAGTATTTT. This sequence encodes CATNQGGISDTQYF.

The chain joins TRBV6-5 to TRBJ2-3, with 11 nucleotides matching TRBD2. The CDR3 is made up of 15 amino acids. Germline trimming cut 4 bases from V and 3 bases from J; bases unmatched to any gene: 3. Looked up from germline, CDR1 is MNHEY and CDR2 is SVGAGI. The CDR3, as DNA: TGTGCCAGCAGTTCTCGGACTAGCGGGACAGATACGCAGTATTTT. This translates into CASSSRTSGTDTQYF.